The entry below describes one TCR beta chain. RNA in amounts of roughly 0.5 to 1 ug was reverse transcribed with random hexamers. immunoSEQ multiplex PCR amplified TCR beta CDR3 across 54 Vbeta, 13 Jbeta. TCRdb reprocessed the immunoSEQ multiplex PCR reads with MiXCR, giving one entry per CDR3 protein. Of around 160,000 distinct CDR3 sequences in the sample, about 93% were seen once. The germline CDR1 and CDR2 sequences are DFQATT and SNEGSKA (reference sequence). Trimming left V 3 bases short and J 8 bases short, with 11 bases between. This CDR3 has 12 residues. This entry is derived from a study of CD8 T cells in Susac syndrome.

The sequenced sample consisted of CD4+ T cells from PBMCs. This chain links TRBV20-1 with TRBJ2-1; D might be TRBD2 (6 bases). This TCR was sampled from a human donor in good health. This CDR3 is CSARTSRHEQFF. As DNA, the CDR3 is TGCAGTGCTAGGACTAGTCGGCATGAGCAGTTCTTC.